A single sample gave rise to the 9 T cell receptor beta chains below, sequenced in a study of OX40 agonist ivuxolimab in advanced cancers. The library was obtained by the immunoSEQ multiplex PCR assay. The clones in this table, taken by TCRdb from immuneACCESS, are in-frame only. Not every clone is retained; where verified, under half of the shortfall comes from an unresolved V gene, and the cause of the rest is unknown. This sample holds tens of thousands of clones; around four fifths were observed only once. In total, the top ten clones hold 2% to 3% of the sample. Sequenced here: CD4+ or CD8+ T cells sorted from blood, sampled in a trial of the OX40 agonist ivuxolimab. The origin of the receptors is an adult with an advanced solid tumor such as melanoma, head and neck, liver or kidney cancer.

The chain links TRBV21-1 to TRBJ2-4; whether TRBD2, the table's D call, matches the DNA was not checked. TRBV21-1 is designated a pseudogene. The CDR3 runs to 18 residues. CDR3 DNA: TGTGCCAGCAACATAGGGACTAGTATCTCGCTAGGCAAAAACATTCAGTACTTC. Residues: CASNIGTSISLGKNIQYF.

As for this clone: A read error may account for a junction end that differs from germline. The rearrangement links TRBV11-2 to TRBJ2-3; D possibly corresponds to TRBD1 (5 bases). CDR1 and CDR2 from the germline V gene are SGHAT and FQNNGV. This CDR3 has 12 amino acids. The CDR3 reads CASTLGAHTQYF. Written as DNA, the CDR3 is TGTGCCAGCACCTTAGGGGCGCATACGCAGTATTTT.

The J gene is TRBJ2-3, the V gene TRBV27; the D is unclear. Germline V gene data show CDR1 as MNHEY and CDR2 as SMNVEV (reference sequence). The CDR3 extends over 16 amino acids. Trimming left V 2 bases short and J 0 bases short, with 12 bases between. The CDR3 here is CASSLLKAESTDTQYF. As DNA, the CDR3 is TGTGCCAGCAGTTTACTGAAGGCAGAGAGCACAGATACGCAGTATTTT.

V gene TRBV5-1 combines with J gene TRBJ2-3; 12 bases map to TRBD2. This CDR3 contains 16 residues. The ends lost 5 bases at V and 5 bases at J; junction bases unmatched: 9. Germline-derived CDR1 and CDR2 are SGHRS and YFSETQ. The CDR3: CASRPQLAGGRDTQYF. The DNA for the CDR3 is TGCGCCAGCAGACCTCAACTAGCGGGAGGACGAGATACGCAGTATTTT. The full variable domain, its missing parts supplied by reference TRBV5-1 and TRBJ2-3, is KAGVTQTPRYLIKTRGQQVTLSCSPISGHRSVSWYQQTPGQGLQFLFEYFSETQRNKGNFPGRFSGRQFSNSRSEMNVSTLELGDSALYLCASRPQLAGGRDTQYFGPGTRLTVL.

The chain couples TRBV5-5 to TRBJ2-1; 12 bases are shared with TRBD2. CDR1 and CDR2 (germline): SGHKS, YYEKEE (reference sequence). This CDR3 spans 16 amino acids. Germline trimming cut 4 bases from V and 7 bases from J; bases unmatched to any gene: 9. Here the CDR3 reads CASSARLAGERNEQFF. CDR3 bases: TGTGCCAGCAGCGCGAGACTAGCGGGGGAGAGGAATGAGCAGTTCTTC.

This chain connects TRBV7-9 to TRBJ2-1; D remains ambiguous. Per germline, CDR1 SEHNR and CDR2 FQNEAQ (reference sequence). The CDR3 is 13 residues long. Trimming removed 2 bases at V and 12 bases at J, with 14 bases between. The CDR3 is CASSLYPRSLQFF. CDR3 nucleotide sequence: TGTGCCAGCAGCTTATACCCCCGATCATTGCAGTTCTTC.

The V gene is TRBV7-7, the J gene TRBJ2-2; tentatively, D is TRBD2 (6 bases). Germline V CDR1 and CDR2: SSHAT, FNYEAQ (reference sequence). Trimming took 1 base from V and 1 from J, leaving 16 bases between them. The CDR3 is 18 amino acids. Here the CDR3 DNA reads TGTGCCAGCAGCTTAGATCTTGTGACTAGGGGGAACACCGGGGAGCTGTTTTTT. It translates to CASSLDLVTRGNTGELFF. The full variable domain, in which reference TRBV7-7 and TRBJ2-2 provide the parts outside the CDR3, is GAGVSQSPRYKVTKRGQDVTLRCDPISSHATLYWYQQALGQGPEFLTYFNYEAQPDKSGLPSDRFSAERPEGSISTLTIQRTEQRDSAMYRCASSLDLVTRGNTGELFFGEGSRLTVL.

This chain links TRBV10-2 with TRBJ2-5; TRBD1 matches 10 bases. The CDR3 spans 17 residues. The J segment lost 4 bases and the V segment lost 3 bases, leaving 11 bases of the junction unmatched. The V gene's germline CDR1 is WSHSY and CDR2 SAAADI. CDR3 nucleotide sequence: TGCGCCAGCAGTGACCATGACAGGGGGCGCTTTACAGAGACCCAGTACTTC. Translation gives CASSDHDRGRFTETQYF.

The V and J genes are TRBV11-2 and TRBJ1-2, with D hard to call. There are 13 residues in the CDR3. V lost 5 bases and J lost 14, with 21 bases in between. Per germline, CDR1 SGHAT and CDR2 FQNNGV. The CDR3 nucleotides are TGTGCCAGCAGCCACACCACGGAGCTAGGGAGTACCTTC. It yields the protein CASSHTTELGSTF.